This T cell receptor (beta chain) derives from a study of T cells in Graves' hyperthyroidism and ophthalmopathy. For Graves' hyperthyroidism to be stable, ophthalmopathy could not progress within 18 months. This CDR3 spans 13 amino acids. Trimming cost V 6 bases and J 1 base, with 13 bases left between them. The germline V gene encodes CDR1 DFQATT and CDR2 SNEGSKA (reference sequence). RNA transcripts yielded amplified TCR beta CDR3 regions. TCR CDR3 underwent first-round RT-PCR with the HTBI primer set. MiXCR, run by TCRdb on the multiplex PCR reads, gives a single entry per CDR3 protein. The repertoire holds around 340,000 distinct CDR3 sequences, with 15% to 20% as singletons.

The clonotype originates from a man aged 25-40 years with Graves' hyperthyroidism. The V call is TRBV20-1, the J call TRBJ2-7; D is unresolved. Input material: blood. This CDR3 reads CSAAPPPSYEQYF. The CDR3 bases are TGCAGTGCCGCACCCCCCCCGTCCTACGAGCAGTACTTC.